Described below is a single TCR beta chain sequence and its context. Its antigen is unknown. This record belongs to a study of cytomegalovirus exposure and HLA in healthy donors. Whole-study results and caveats: Using a false discovery rate of 0.05, a later analysis showed that 16,951 TCR beta sequences were associated with HLA alleles.

V shed 1 base and J shed 8 bases, with 12 bases lying between them. CDR1 and CDR2 (germline): SGHRS, YFSETQ. The CDR3 consists of 14 residues. PCR involved 60 Vbeta and 13 Jbeta primers. Data came from immunoSEQ multiplex PCR; TCRdb stores just in-frame clones and leaves some out. The repertoire has 210,000 or so clones, 60% to 80% of them found once; the top ten carry around 2.2%. This chain uses TRBV5-1 with TRBJ1-4, with D unclear. The TCR comes from a woman aged 25 to 39 in good health and CMV-seropositive. Specimen: PBMCs. CDR3 in DNA: TGCGCCAGCAGCTTGCGAGGAGTAGGCGAAAAACTGTTTTTT. Residues: CASSLRGVGEKLFF.